One sample yielded the 18 T cell receptor beta chains listed below, sequenced in a study of shared clonotypes between healthy human individuals (dated by TCRdb to 2018 to 2021). The library came from the immunoSEQ multiplex PCR assay. TCRdb carries this immuneACCESS record with in-frame sequences only. Its versions omit some clonotypes, under half of them owing to an unresolved V gene in the studies checked, with the rest unexplained. The sample table records some 2.3 million clones; approximately 93% of these occur just once. The top ten constitute 0.39% of the sample. Sequencing input: naive CD4+ T cells from PBMCs. Per the publication, the cell subset or site label means: CD45RA+ positively selected. These TCRs come from a man aged 18 to 35 in good health. Some clones in this sample may be carry-over from other donors' samples.

CDR3 in DNA: TGTGCCAGCAGTAGAGGGGGGGACTATGGCTACACCTTC. It translates to CASSRGGDYGYTF. The chain uses TRBV6-4 and TRBJ1-2, with D perhaps matching TRBD1 (6 bases). Trimming pared 5 bases from V and 3 bases from J, leaving 10 bases between. The V gene's germline CDR1 is MRHNA and CDR2 SNTAGT. The CDR3 extends over 13 amino acids.

V is TRBV29-1 and J is TRBJ1-2; 7 nucleotides align to TRBD1. V dropped 5 bases and J dropped 5; count of bases not matched to a gene: 8. The CDR3 runs 13 residues. CDR1 is SQVTM and CDR2 is ANQGSEA in the germline V gene. This chain's CDR3 is CSVPRQGGYGYTF. In DNA, the CDR3 is TGCAGCGTTCCAAGGCAGGGGGGGTATGGCTACACCTTC. Using reference TRBV29-1 and TRBJ1-2 for the parts outside the CDR3, the full variable domain is SAVISQKPSRDICQRGTSLTIQCQVDSQVTMMFWYRQQPGQSLTLIATANQGSEATYESGFVIDKFPISRPNLTFSTLTVSNMSPEDSSIYLCSVPRQGGYGYTFGSGTRLTVV.

This rearrangement joins TRBV12-5 to TRBJ2-7; 7 bases align to TRBD2. The CDR3 runs 13 residues. The junction had 5 bases not matched to a gene; V was cut back by 4 bases and J by 5 bases. CDR1 LGHNT and CDR2 FRNRAP come from the germline V gene. The DNA of the CDR3 is TGTGCTAGTGGTTACAGCGGGGCGGACGAGCAGTACTTC. It yields the protein CASGYSGADEQYF.

This chain uses TRBV4-2 with TRBJ2-2; TRBD2 matches 9 bases. Germline V gene lookup returns CDR1 LGHNA and CDR2 YNFKEQ. CDR3 length: 16 residues. Trimming cost V 0 bases and J 5 bases; bases outside gene matches: 4. CDR3 sequence (DNA): TGTGCCAGCAGCCAAGATTGGCTAGCGGGAACCGGGGAGCTGTTTTTT. Amino acid sequence: CASSQDWLAGTGELFF.

This clone was recorded once. The rearrangement uses TRBV7-2 and TRBJ2-1; 10 nucleotides agree with TRBD2. This CDR3 is 15 amino acids long. Germline CDR1 is SGHTA and CDR2 is FQGNSA. The V and J ends lost 6 bases and 1 base, in that order; junction bases with no gene match: 3. The CDR3 region has the DNA TGTGCCAGCAGTTATAGCGGGAGGTCCTACAATGAGCAGTTCTTC. Amino acids: CASSYSGRSYNEQFF. Full variable domain (outside the CDR3, taken from reference TRBV7-2 and TRBJ2-1): GAGVSQSPSNKVTEKGKDVELRCDPISGHTALYWYRQSLGQGLEFLIYFQGNSAPDKSGLPSDRFSAERTGGSVSTLTIQRTQQEDSAVYLCASSYSGRSYNEQFFGPGTRLTVL.

This chain uses TRBV6-5 with TRBJ2-2, with 10 positions matching TRBD2. The CDR3 is made up of 14 amino acids. V lost 6 bases to trimming and J lost 6 bases; unmatched junction nucleotides: 4. Germline-derived CDR1 and CDR2 are MNHEY and SVGAGI. CDR3 protein: CASRLAGRAGELFF. The DNA of the CDR3 is TGTGCCAGCAGACTAGCGGGAAGGGCCGGGGAGCTGTTTTTT.

The J gene is TRBJ1-3, the V gene TRBV11-2; 9 bases map to TRBD1. The germline V gene has CDR1 SGHAT and CDR2 FQNNGV. The CDR3 consists of 15 residues. V lost 4 bases, J lost 4 bases, and 5 bases stayed unmatched. The CDR3, as DNA: TGTGCCAGCAGCTCGGGACAGGGCGGCGGAAACACCATATATTTT. Translation: CASSSGQGGGNTIYF.

The rearrangement joins TRBV2 to TRBJ1-1, with TRBD1 matching 7 bases. CDR3 length: 14 residues. Germline values: CDR1 SNHLY, CDR2 FYNNEI. The J segment lost 5 bases and the V segment lost 10 bases, leaving 13 bases of the junction unmatched. CDR3 loop: CAITQGGSRTEAFF. The DNA of the CDR3 is TGTGCCATCACTCAGGGGGGGAGTCGGACTGAAGCTTTCTTT. The full variable domain, in which reference TRBV2 and TRBJ1-1 provide the parts outside the CDR3, is EPEVTQTPSHQVTQMGQEVILRCVPISNHLYFYWYRQILGQKVEFLVSFYNNEISEKSEIFDDQFSVERPDGSNFTLKIRSTKLEDSAMYFCAITQGGSRTEAFFGQGTRLTVV.

DNA for the CDR3: TGTGCCAGCAGCTTAACCCGACCGGAGACTGACATTCAGTACTTC. It specifies CASSLTRPETDIQYF. The V gene is TRBV7-2, the J gene TRBJ2-4; D uncertain. Germline-derived CDR1 and CDR2 are SGHTA and FQGNSA. This CDR3 spans 15 amino acids. The V end lost 2 bases, the J end lost 8 bases, and 16 bases lay between the germline ends.

Points on this clone: Other DNA variants within this sample encode the same CDR3. The rearrangement uses TRBV27 and TRBJ1-1, with 7 bases fitting TRBD1. This CDR3 is 13 amino acids long. The trim removed 8 bases at V and 4 bases at J, leaving 7 bases unmatched. Germline CDR1 and CDR2: MNHEY and SMNVEV (reference sequence). CDR3 DNA sequence: TGTGCCAGCCGCCGACAGGGTGGCACTGAAGCTTTCTTT. It encodes CASRRQGGTEAFF.

This clone appeared a few times. Other DNA sequences in the sample encode the same CDR3. V usage is TRBV6-5 and J usage is TRBJ1-1, with D tentatively TRBD1 (6 bases). CDR3 length: 14 residues. With 0 bases removed from V and 5 bases from J, the gap between germline ends came to 10 bases. CDR1 and CDR2 from the germline V gene are MNHEY and SVGAGI. The CDR3 protein is CASSYSRGGTEAFF. Here the CDR3 DNA reads TGTGCCAGCAGTTACTCCAGGGGAGGAACTGAAGCTTTCTTT.

The chain employs TRBV7-2 and TRBJ2-5; no clear D gene. The CDR3 is 15 amino acids. V lost 1 base to trimming and J lost 5 bases, with 14 bases between them. Germline V gives CDR1 SGHTA, CDR2 FQGNSA. The CDR3 DNA follows: TGTGCCAGCAGCTTAGAACGTCTCAGTAGGGAGACCCAGTACTTC. It is translated as CASSLERLSRETQYF.

The rearrangement links TRBV29-1 to TRBJ1-1; D call uncertain. V was trimmed by 0 bases and J by 5 bases, leaving 4 bases between them. There are 11 residues in the CDR3. Germline V gene lookup returns CDR1 SQVTM and CDR2 ANQGSEA. The CDR3 coding sequence is TGCAGCGTTGAAGAGTTTACTGAAGCTTTCTTT. Its protein product is CSVEEFTEAFF. Filled out from reference TRBV29-1 and TRBJ1-1, the complete variable domain reads SAVISQKPSRDICQRGTSLTIQCQVDSQVTMMFWYRQQPGQSLTLIATANQGSEATYESGFVIDKFPISRPNLTFSTLTVSNMSPEDSSIYLCSVEEFTEAFFGQGTRLTVV.

Written as DNA, the CDR3 is TGCGCCAGCAGCCGTGGACCTGGGGTATCAGGAAACACCATATATTTT. The encoded protein is CASSRGPGVSGNTIYF. The chain combines TRBV4-3 with TRBJ1-3; no reliable D call. This CDR3 spans 16 amino acids. Trimming left V 4 bases short and J 4 bases short, with 17 bases between. Germline CDR1 LGHNA, CDR2 YSLEER.

This chain connects TRBV5-4 to TRBJ2-2; D is possibly TRBD2 (5 bases). Germline V gene lookup returns CDR1 SGHNT and CDR2 YYREEE (reference sequence). V dropped 4 bases and J dropped 4 bases, with 8 bases sitting between them. The CDR3 runs to 13 residues. The CDR3 DNA reads TGTGCCAGCAGCCGGACTGGCACCGGGGAGCTGTTTTTT. Its translation is CASSRTGTGELFF. Filled out from reference TRBV5-4 and TRBJ2-2, the complete variable domain reads ETGVTQSPTHLIKTRGQQVTLRCSSQSGHNTVSWYQQALGQGPQFIFQYYREEENGRGNFPPRFSGLQFPNYSSELNVNALELDDSALYLCASSRTGTGELFFGEGSRLTVL.

The CDR3 bases are TGTGCCAGCAGCCCTGGACAGGGCCAAGACTACGAGCAGTACTTC. Protein: CASSPGQGQDYEQYF. This chain connects TRBV7-9 to TRBJ2-7, with 8 bases identical to TRBD1. Germline V gene lookup returns CDR1 SEHNR and CDR2 FQNEAQ (reference sequence). J gave up 3 bases and V 5 bases, and 9 bases lay outside the gene matches. The CDR3 runs to 15 residues.

This clone was observed a handful of times. The rearrangement links TRBV9 to TRBJ1-5; D ambiguous. V lost 0 bases and J lost 4, with 8 bases in between. Germline CDR1 is SGDLS and CDR2 is YYNGEE. The CDR3 has 14 amino acids. The CDR3 is CASSVVLDNQPQHF. In DNA, the CDR3 is TGTGCCAGCAGCGTAGTTCTAGATAATCAGCCCCAGCATTTT.

The gene calls are TRBV15 and TRBJ2-1, with 12 bases fitting TRBD2. V lost 5 bases and J lost 10; bases outside the gene matches: 12. Germline V gene data show CDR1 as LNHNV and CDR2 as YYDKDF (reference sequence). The CDR3 is 16 amino acids. This CDR3 is CATSVGRLAGAEEQFF. Here the CDR3 DNA reads TGTGCCACCAGCGTAGGGAGACTAGCGGGAGCTGAAGAGCAGTTCTTC.